The 5 T cell receptor beta chains in this list originate from one sample, sequenced in a study of blood T cell repertoires in COVID-19. Repertoires were generated with immunoSEQ multiplex PCR, while TCRdb's copy carries only in-frame clones and drops some. The sample includes 250,000 to 350,000 clones, roughly 83% of them seen just once. Material: peripheral blood. Receptor source: a woman in her fifties or sixties with acute or convalescent COVID-19.

The gene calls are TRBV7-2 and TRBJ2-3; 8 nucleotides agree with TRBD2. Trimming took 6 bases from V and 4 from J; bases not matched to a gene: 6. Germline-derived CDR1 and CDR2 are SGHTA and FQGNSA. This CDR3 contains 14 residues. The chain's CDR3 is CASRPSGGADTQYF. The CDR3 coding sequence is TGTGCCAGCAGACCTTCGGGAGGGGCAGATACGCAGTATTTT.

The chain is built from TRBV18 and TRBJ1-4; no clear D. Germline assignment: CDR1 KGHSH and CDR2 LQKENI. This CDR3 has 14 amino acids. V was cut by 2 bases and J by 7 bases, with 11 bases left in between. DNA for the CDR3: TGTGCCAGCTCACCAAACAGAGGACTTGAAAAACTGTTTTTT. It translates to CASSPNRGLEKLFF. The full variable domain, in which reference TRBV18 and TRBJ1-4 provide the parts outside the CDR3, is NAGVMQNPRHLVRRRGQEARLRCSPMKGHSHVYWYRQLPEEGLKFMVYLQKENIIDESGMPKERFSAEFPKEGPSILRIQQVVRGDSAAYFCASSPNRGLEKLFFGSGTQLSVL.

This clone was detected a few times. The V call is TRBV28, the J call TRBJ2-3; TRBD1 aligns across 8 bases. The V gene's germline CDR1 is MDHEN and CDR2 SYDVKM. V trimming: 10 bases; J trimming: 5 bases; junction bases outside the gene matches: 11. This CDR3 is 14 amino acids long. For the CDR3, the DNA is TGTGCCACTCAGGGGGCGCCGCTGGGAGATACGCAGTATTTT. Translating it yields CATQGAPLGDTQYF. Together with reference TRBV28 and TRBJ2-3, the CDR3 gives the full variable domain: DVKVTQSSRYLVKRTGEKVFLECVQDMDHENMFWYRQDPGLGLRLIYFSYDVKMKEKGDIPEGYSVSREKKERFSLILESASTNQTSMYLCATQGAPLGDTQYFGPGTRLTVL.

The chain combines TRBV18 with TRBJ2-7; no definite D call. Germline CDR1 is KGHSH and CDR2 is LQKENI. This CDR3 has 15 residues. Trimming removed 6 bases at V and 0 bases at J, with 15 bases between. CDR3 nucleotide sequence: TGTGCCAGCTCCCTCACCTTGGAGAGCTCCTACGAGCAGTACTTC. Translating it yields CASSLTLESSYEQYF.

The sample holds one count of this clone. This sequence joins TRBV7-9 and TRBJ2-6; D not resolved. The germline CDR1 and CDR2 sequences are SEHNR and FQNEAQ (reference sequence). The CDR3 spans 15 residues. With 3 bases removed from V and 0 bases from J, the gap between germline ends came to 6 bases. DNA for the CDR3: TGTGCCAGCAGCTTCGCTAGCTCTGGGGCCAACGTCCTGACTTTC. As protein: CASSFASSGANVLTF.